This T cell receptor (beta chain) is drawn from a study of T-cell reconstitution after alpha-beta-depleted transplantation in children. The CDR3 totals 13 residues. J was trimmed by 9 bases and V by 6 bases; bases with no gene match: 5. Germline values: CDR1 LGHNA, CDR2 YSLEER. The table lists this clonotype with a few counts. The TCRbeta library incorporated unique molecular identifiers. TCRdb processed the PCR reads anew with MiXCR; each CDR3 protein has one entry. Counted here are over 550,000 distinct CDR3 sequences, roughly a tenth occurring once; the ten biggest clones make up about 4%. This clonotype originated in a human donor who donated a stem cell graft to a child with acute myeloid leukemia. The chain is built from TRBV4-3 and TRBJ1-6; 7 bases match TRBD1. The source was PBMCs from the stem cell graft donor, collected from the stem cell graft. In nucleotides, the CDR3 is TGCGCCAGCAGGGGACAGCCGACTTCACCCCTCCACTTT. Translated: CASRGQPTSPLHF.